This T cell receptor beta chain was profiled in a study of early T cells in non-severe SARS-CoV-2 infection. CDR1 and CDR2 from the germline V gene are KGHSH and LQKENI. Losses at the gene ends were 4 bases for V and 1 base for J; bases not matched to a gene: 18. This CDR3 is 20 amino acids long. TCRdb redid the calling of the 5' RACE reads with MiXCR, one entry per CDR3 protein. The sample consists of 85,000 to 100,000 distinct CDR3 sequences, approximately 11% of them appearing once. The sequence derives from an adult who was a healthcare worker with PCR-confirmed SARS-CoV-2 infection or an uninfected control (not recorded which). This chain uses TRBV18 with TRBJ2-3; 9 bases agree with TRBD2. The sequencing input was whole blood. The DNA for the CDR3 is TGTGCCAGCTCACTGAACCGGGCGGGAGGGGCCCGAACGGGCACAGATACGCAGTATTTT. Amino acid sequence: CASSLNRAGGARTGTDTQYF.